This TCR beta chain was obtained from a study of shared clonotypes between healthy human individuals. Every immunoSEQ plate was one replicate of a subset's evenly spread DNA. Method: immunoSEQ multiplex PCR; TCRdb's copy keeps in-frame clones and lacks some. The table lists about 680,000 clones, approximately 73% of them singletons. Germline CDR1 is MRHNA and CDR2 is SNTAGT. Trimming cost V 1 base and J 2 bases; bases outside gene matches: 1. The length of the CDR3 is 16 residues. The investigators split CD4+ cells into a CD45RA+ naive subset and a CD45RA-negative memory subset. This sequence originates from a woman in her 30s in good health. V is TRBV6-4 and J is TRBJ2-2; 10 positions match TRBD2. Sequenced: memory CD4+ T cells sorted from blood. This sample's subset: CD45RA-negative fraction. This chain's CDR3 is CASSDLAGGNTGELFF. CDR3 bases: TGTGCCAGCAGTGACTTAGCGGGAGGCAACACCGGGGAGCTGTTTTTT.